One sample yielded the 14 T cell receptor beta chains listed below, sequenced in a study of blood T cells in healthy people across ages. The use of a sample-barcoded 5' primer and a J-beta primer mix characterized a second PCR of roughly 6 to 11 cycles. TCRdb ran MiXCR on the 5' RACE reads and lists one entry per CDR3 protein. The repertoire consists of about 1.6 million distinct CDR3 sequences, with 30% to 35% occurring once and the leading ten covering 10% to 12%. Source material: blood. All receptors come from a woman aged 30 to 39 in good health.

In this sample, this clonotype turned up many times. The chain has TRBV7-2 and TRBJ2-7, with D possibly being TRBD1 (6 bases). This CDR3 spans 12 amino acids. V lost 5 bases to trimming and J lost 5 bases, with 10 bases between them. Germline V gene sequence: CDR1 SGHTA, CDR2 FQGNSA. The CDR3 reads CASSPGTNEQYF. In nucleotides, the CDR3 is TGTGCCAGCAGCCCCGGGACAAACGAGCAGTACTTC.

The CDR3 spells CASSPRSGTSAQETQYF. CDR3 nucleotide sequence: TGTGCCAGCAGCCCAAGGTCCGGGACTAGCGCCCAAGAGACCCAGTACTTC. V gene TRBV7-6 combines with J gene TRBJ2-5; 10 positions match TRBD2. Germline values: CDR1 SGHVS, CDR2 FNYEAQ. The CDR3 spans 17 residues. The junction had 10 bases not matched to a gene; V was cut back by 5 bases and J by 1 base.

The chain carries TRBV6-1 and TRBJ2-5; D gene uncertain. The ends were cut back, 3 bases at V and 5 bases at J, with 16 bases in the middle. Per the germline V gene, CDR1 is MNHNS and CDR2 is SASEGT. The CDR3 is 15 residues long. This CDR3 is CASSDTYWPAETQYF. CDR3 nucleotides: TGTGCCAGCAGTGATACCTACTGGCCGGCGGAGACCCAGTACTTC.

This clonotype was seen only a few times. A junction boundary mismatches the germline segment, possibly from a read error. The chain couples TRBV3-1 to TRBJ1-1, with a possible D match to TRBD1 (6 bases). This CDR3 contains 13 residues. CDR1 and CDR2 (germline): LGHDT, YNNKEL (reference sequence). The DNA for the CDR3 is TGTGCCGGCAGCCTTAAGGGGGACACTGAAGCTTTCTTT. It specifies CAGSLKGDTEAFF.

This clonotype has more than one count but fewer than ten. The chain carries TRBV6-1 and TRBJ2-4; 10 nucleotides align to TRBD1. CDR1 and CDR2 from the germline V gene are MNHNS and SASEGT. The CDR3 covers 15 residues. J was trimmed by 2 bases and V by 6 bases; bases with no gene match: 4. The CDR3 region has the DNA TGTGCCAGCAGCCCGGGACAGGGGCCCAAAAACATTCAGTACTTC. It specifies CASSPGQGPKNIQYF.

This clonotype came up many times. This chain joins TRBV7-9 and TRBJ1-2; 7 bases line up with TRBD1. Germline lookup yields CDR1 SEHNR and CDR2 FQNEAQ (reference sequence). CDR3 length: 14 residues. J lost 8 bases, V lost 3 bases, and 9 bases had no gene match. The CDR3 here is CASSFGTADRGYTF. CDR3 in DNA: TGTGCCAGCAGCTTCGGGACAGCGGATAGGGGCTACACCTTC.

This clonotype has just a few counts. The gene calls are TRBV2 and TRBJ2-7, with D possibly TRBD1 on 6 matching bases. Germline CDR1 SNHLY, CDR2 FYNNEI. The CDR3 loop spans 14 amino acids. V dropped 6 bases and J dropped 0 bases, with 12 bases sitting between them. DNA for the CDR3: TGTGCCAGCAGAAGAACAGGGACCTCCTACGAGCAGTACTTC. Translation gives CASRRTGTSYEQYF.

Only one count was recorded for this clonotype. This CDR3 reads CASSSPGLAGKFF. CDR3 bases: TGTGCCAGCAGCTCTCCCGGGCTAGCGGGAAAGTTCTTC. The chain uses TRBV11-2 and TRBJ2-1; 9 bases line up with TRBD2. The V segment lost 4 bases and the J segment 14 bases; nucleotides outside the gene matches: 9. The germline gives CDR1 SGHAT, CDR2 FQNNGV. CDR3 size: 13 residues.

The chain is built from TRBV12-3 or TRBV12-4 and TRBJ2-7, with D tentatively TRBD2 (5 bases). The CDR3 sequence is 12 residues long. V was cut by 8 bases and J by 7 bases, with 15 bases left in between. The CDR3 protein is CASGPEVEEQYF. CDR3 coding DNA: TGTGCCAGCGGCCCGGAGGTGGAGGAGCAGTACTTC.

The chain carries TRBV4-1 and TRBJ1-2, with 7 bases aligning to TRBD1. Germline values: CDR1 MGHRA, CDR2 YSYEKL. V lost 2 bases to trimming and J lost 4 bases; unmatched junction nucleotides: 13. CDR3 length: 17 amino acids. The CDR3 DNA is TGCGCCAGCAGCCAACTAGTATCAGTGGGGACAGCCTATGGCTACACCTTC. This encodes CASSQLVSVGTAYGYTF.

Turning to this clonotype: One end of the junction fails to match germline, which may point to a read error. The genes are TRBV4-2 and TRBJ1-4; 10 bases agree with TRBD1. The germline CDR1 and CDR2 sequences are LGHNA and YNFKEQ. The CDR3 contains 19 residues. As DNA, the CDR3 is TGTGTCAGCAGCCAAAGGACAGGGGGTTTCGTCACAACTAATGAAAAACTGTTTTTT. Its translation is CVSSQRTGGFVTTNEKLFF.

A few counts support this clonotype. The chain has TRBV27 and TRBJ2-1; 8 positions match TRBD2. This CDR3 is 16 amino acids long. Looked up from germline, CDR1 is MNHEY and CDR2 is SMNVEV (reference sequence). The junction had 11 bases not matched to a gene; V was cut back by 6 bases and J by 4 bases. CDR3 nucleotide sequence: TGTGCCAGCAGGCTAAATAGCGGGACCCTTTACAATGAGCAGTTCTTC. It specifies CASRLNSGTLYNEQFF.

In DNA form, the CDR3 reads TGTGCCACCAGCAGAGGGCCCGGACAGGAAGAGACCCAGTACTTC. Its protein product is CATSRGPGQEETQYF. V and J are TRBV15 and TRBJ2-5; 7 nucleotides align to TRBD1. After removal of 1 base from V and 3 bases from J, the junction contained 5 bases not matched to a gene. The CDR3 runs to 15 residues. From germline, CDR1 is LNHNV and CDR2 YYDKDF (reference sequence).

The CDR3 protein is CASSFLIGSGKSTDTQYF. In nucleotides, the CDR3 is TGTGCCAGCAGTTTCCTCATCGGGAGCGGGAAAAGCACAGATACGCAGTATTTT. This chain links TRBV6-5 with TRBJ2-3, with TRBD2 matching 7 bases. CDR3 size: 18 residues. From germline, CDR1 is MNHEY and CDR2 SVGAGI. V lost 4 bases to trimming and J lost 0 bases; unmatched junction nucleotides: 13.